This T cell receptor (beta chain) stems from a study of shared clonotypes between healthy human individuals. CDR1 is MNHEY, CDR2 SVGAGI, per germline. Unmatched junction bases numbered 9, after V lost 3 bases and J lost 4 bases. CDR3 size: 15 residues. Original analysis: From ImmunoSEQ came sequences covering only the junction and carrying no quality scores, so filtering differed. The protocol was immunoSEQ multiplex PCR, while the TCRdb copy is restricted to in-frame clones and leaves out a portion. V, J and clone size are taken as reported in that table, and D and trimming were inferred from the DNA itself. The sample lists about 490,000 clones; approximately 80% were seen once.

This TCR was recovered from a woman aged 40 to 50 in good health. Some clones in this sample may be carry-over from other donors' samples. The gene calls are TRBV6-5 and TRBJ2-7; the match to TRBD2 covers 7 bases. What was sequenced was PBMCs. The CDR3, as DNA: TGTGCCAGCAGTTATCAAGCGGGAACCTTTTACGAGCAGTACTTC. It encodes CASSYQAGTFYEQYF.